The next 4 T cell receptor beta chains were all read from a single sample in a study of shared clonotypes between healthy human individuals. Repertoires were generated with immunoSEQ multiplex PCR, while TCRdb's copy carries only in-frame clones and drops some. Found here are 2 million to 2.5 million clones, about 94% of them singletons; the top ten hold roughly 0.13%. Material: naive CD4+ T cells sorted from blood. Subset noted: CD45RA+ positively selected. The receptors were gathered from a man aged 18 to 30 in good health.

The rearrangement uses TRBV7-2 and TRBJ2-5; 12 positions agree with TRBD2. The J segment lost 5 bases and the V segment lost 4 bases, leaving 8 bases of the junction unmatched. Germline CDR1 reads SGHTA; CDR2 reads FQGNSA. The CDR3 has 16 residues. CDR3 nucleotides: TGTGCCAGCAGCTCCCGGCTAGCGGGAGGGCCGGAGACCCAGTACTTC. It specifies CASSSRLAGGPETQYF.

The chain employs TRBV7-9 and TRBJ2-5; TRBD1 matches 7 bases. Germline V gene lookup returns CDR1 SEHNR and CDR2 FQNEAQ (reference sequence). CDR3 length: 16 amino acids. Unmatched junction bases numbered 9, after V lost 3 bases and J lost 2 bases. The CDR3 sequence: CASSLAGTAPQETQYF. CDR3 in DNA: TGTGCCAGCAGCTTGGCCGGGACAGCACCGCAAGAGACCCAGTACTTC.

The chain employs TRBV5-1 and TRBJ2-7; 10 bases are shared with TRBD1. From germline, CDR1 is SGHRS and CDR2 YFSETQ. There are 15 residues in the CDR3. With 4 bases clipped from V and 5 bases from J, the junction kept 9 bases outside the gene matches. CDR3 loop: CASSPSDRGFDEQYF. The CDR3 bases are TGCGCCAGCAGCCCCTCGGACAGGGGGTTCGACGAGCAGTACTTC.

This chain links TRBV19 with TRBJ2-7; D call uncertain. The V end was cut by 5 bases, the J end by 6 bases, with 14 bases between. The CDR3 runs 13 residues. Germline CDR1 reads LNHDA; CDR2 reads SQIVND (reference sequence). DNA of the CDR3: TGTGCCAGTAGTGCCGGGCGTGAACCCGAGCAGTACTTC. Translating gives CASSAGREPEQYF.